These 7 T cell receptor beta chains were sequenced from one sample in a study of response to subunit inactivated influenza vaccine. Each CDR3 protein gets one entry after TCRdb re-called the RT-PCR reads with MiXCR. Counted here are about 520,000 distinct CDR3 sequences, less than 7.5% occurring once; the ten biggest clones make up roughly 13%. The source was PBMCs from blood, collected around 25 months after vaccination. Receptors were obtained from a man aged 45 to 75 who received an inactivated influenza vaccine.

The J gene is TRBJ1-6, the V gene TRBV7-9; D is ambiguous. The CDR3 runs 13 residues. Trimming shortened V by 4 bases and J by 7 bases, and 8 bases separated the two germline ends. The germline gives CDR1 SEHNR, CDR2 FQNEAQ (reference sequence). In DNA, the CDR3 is TGTGCCAGCAGCTATGAAGAAAATTCACCCCTCCACTTT. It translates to CASSYEENSPLHF.

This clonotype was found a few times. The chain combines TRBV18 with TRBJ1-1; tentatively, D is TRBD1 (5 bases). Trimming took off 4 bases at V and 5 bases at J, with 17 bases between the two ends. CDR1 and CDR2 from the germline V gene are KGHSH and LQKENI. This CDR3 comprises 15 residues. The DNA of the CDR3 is TGTGCCAGCTCACTCAACGCGGGGGATAAGACTGAAGCTTTCTTT. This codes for CASSLNAGDKTEAFF.

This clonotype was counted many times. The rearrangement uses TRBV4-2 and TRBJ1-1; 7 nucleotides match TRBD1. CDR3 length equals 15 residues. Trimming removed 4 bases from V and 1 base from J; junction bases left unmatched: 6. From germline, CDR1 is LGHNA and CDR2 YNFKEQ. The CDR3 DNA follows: TGTGCCAGCAGCCTCGCCGGGACAGAGAACACTGAAGCTTTCTTT. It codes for CASSLAGTENTEAFF.

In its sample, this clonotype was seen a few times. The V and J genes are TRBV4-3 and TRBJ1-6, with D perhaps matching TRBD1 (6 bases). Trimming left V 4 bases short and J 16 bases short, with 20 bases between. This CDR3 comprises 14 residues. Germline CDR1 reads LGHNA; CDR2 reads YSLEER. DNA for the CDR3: TGCGCCAGCAGCCCGCAAGTACGGGGGCCCTCTCTCCACTTT. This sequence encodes CASSPQVRGPSLHF.

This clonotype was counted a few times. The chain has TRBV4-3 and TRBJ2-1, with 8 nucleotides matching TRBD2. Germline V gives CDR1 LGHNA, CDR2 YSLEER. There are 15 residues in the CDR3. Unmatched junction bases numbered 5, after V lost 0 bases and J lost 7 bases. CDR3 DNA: TGCGCCAGCAGCCAAGATTCGGCGGGAGGAAATGAGCAGTTCTTC. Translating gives CASSQDSAGGNEQFF.

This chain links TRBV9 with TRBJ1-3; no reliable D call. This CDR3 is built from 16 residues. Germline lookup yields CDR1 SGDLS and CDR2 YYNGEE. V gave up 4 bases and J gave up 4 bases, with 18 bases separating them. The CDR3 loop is CASSSQGLARGNTIYF. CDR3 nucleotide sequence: TGTGCCAGCAGCTCGCAAGGGTTGGCGAGAGGAAACACCATATATTTT.

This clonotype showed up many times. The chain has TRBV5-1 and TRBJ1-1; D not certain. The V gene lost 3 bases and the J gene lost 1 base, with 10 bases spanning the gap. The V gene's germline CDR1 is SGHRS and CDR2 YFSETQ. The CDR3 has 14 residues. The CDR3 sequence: CASSSNRGNTEAFF. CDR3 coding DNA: TGCGCCAGCAGCTCCAACCGGGGGAACACTGAAGCTTTCTTT.